Presented here are 32 T cell receptor beta chains from one specimen sequenced in a study of patients and donors after allogeneic stem cell transplantation (dated by TCRdb to about 2020). The library was made by RT-PCR. The sequencer listed for this sample is NextSeq 550. The public reads were reprocessed in TCRdb via fastp at Q25 and MiXCR, keeping in-frame beta chains. Each entry is one CDR3 protein sequence, shown with its most common DNA and genes. The sample contains 920,000 or so distinct CDR3 sequences, roughly 17% of them found a single time. The top ten clonotypes cover 6% of the sample. Sequenced: blood, either unsorted or a sorted T cell fraction (not recorded which). The receptors derive from a human donor who was either an allogeneic HSCT recipient or a stem cell or donor lymphocyte infusion donor (not recorded which). It is not recorded whose cells these are; they may come from a transplant donor.

This clonotype was counted ten times or more. This chain connects TRBV29-1 to TRBJ2-1, with 7 bases identical to TRBD1. J lost 5 bases, V lost 7 bases, and 11 bases had no gene match. The germline V gene encodes CDR1 SQVTM and CDR2 ANQGSEA. CDR3 size: 14 residues. DNA for the CDR3: TGCAGCGGGAAACAGGGGTGGCTAAACAATGAGCAGTTCTTC. The encoded protein is CSGKQGWLNNEQFF.

The V call is TRBV28, the J call TRBJ2-2, with TRBD2 matching 10 bases. This CDR3 has 14 amino acids. Trimming at V came to 2 bases and at J to 8 bases, leaving 2 bases not matched to a gene. Looked up from germline, CDR1 is MDHEN and CDR2 is SYDVKM. The DNA for the CDR3 is TGTGCCAGCAGTTTAGGGACTAGCGCGGGGGAGCTGTTTTTT. Protein product: CASSLGTSAGELFF.

The J gene is TRBJ2-1, the V gene TRBV7-8; 9 positions agree with TRBD2. CDR3 length: 14 residues. CDR1 is SGHVS, CDR2 FQNEAQ, per germline. V shed 5 bases and J 4 bases; nucleotides not matched to a gene: 3. CDR3 in amino acids: CASSGREGYNEQFF. Written as DNA, the CDR3 is TGTGCCAGCAGCGGGCGGGAGGGTTACAATGAGCAGTTCTTC.

The V call is TRBV12-3 or TRBV12-4, the J call TRBJ2-7; the D is unclear. The CDR3 covers 14 residues. V was shortened by 3 bases and J by 0 bases, with 9 bases between the two germline ends. The CDR3 protein is CASSLSSFSYEQYF. The CDR3 nucleotides are TGTGCCAGCAGTTTGTCCAGTTTCTCCTACGAGCAGTACTTC.

In its sample, this clonotype was seen many times. V is TRBV6-2 or TRBV6-3 and J is TRBJ2-1; TRBD2 is a possible D gene (6 bases). V lost 0 bases to trimming and J lost 2 bases, with 8 bases between them. Germline V gene sequence: CDR1 MNHEY, CDR2 SVGEGT. The CDR3 sequence is 15 residues long. The CDR3 DNA sequence: TGTGCCAGCAGTTACTCGGGGGGAACCTACAATGAGCAGTTCTTC. Protein sequence: CASSYSGGTYNEQFF.

This clonotype showed up just a few times. The rearrangement uses TRBV7-6 and TRBJ1-3; TRBD1 aligns across 8 bases. Germline values: CDR1 SGHVS, CDR2 FNYEAQ. The CDR3 totals 16 residues. Trimming removed 4 bases from V and 4 bases from J; junction bases left unmatched: 9. The CDR3 DNA sequence: TGTGCCAGCAGCTCCGTAAGCTGGGACAGGGGAAACACCATATATTTT. Its protein is CASSSVSWDRGNTIYF.

This clonotype was seen a few times. J is TRBJ2-3 and V is TRBV3-1, with unresolved D. The CDR3 has 14 residues. The germline gives CDR1 LGHDT, CDR2 YNNKEL (reference sequence). Trimming took 3 bases from V and 5 from J, leaving 12 bases between them. The CDR3 DNA reads TGTGCCAGCAGCCAGGCCGACCGGGTAGATACGCAGTATTTT. Its translation is CASSQADRVDTQYF.

This clonotype was seen a handful of times. The V gene is TRBV20-1, the J gene TRBJ2-3, with D hard to call. V was pared by 1 base and J by 4 bases, with 12 bases between. CDR1 DFQATT and CDR2 SNEGSKA come from the germline V gene (reference sequence). The CDR3 spans 14 residues. The CDR3 loop reads CSARGNHRADTQYF. As DNA, the CDR3 is TGCAGTGCTAGAGGGAACCACCGGGCAGATACGCAGTATTTT.

The rearrangement uses TRBV24-1 and TRBJ1-2, with 8 bases aligning to TRBD1. V was clipped by 5 bases and J by 0 bases; unmatched bases: 7. CDR1 and CDR2 (germline): KGHDR, SFDVKD. There are 16 residues in the CDR3. CDR3 sequence: CATSAGQGVANYGYTF. The CDR3 DNA reads TGTGCCACCAGTGCCGGACAGGGTGTTGCTAACTATGGCTACACCTTC.

In this sample, this clonotype turned up many times. The rearrangement links TRBV25-1 to TRBJ2-7, with TRBD1 matching over 10 bases. CDR1 and CDR2 (germline): MGHDK, SYGVNS. J was trimmed by 2 bases and V by 6 bases; bases with no gene match: 4. The CDR3 is made up of 14 amino acids. The CDR3 reads CASRGGQGTYEQYF. In DNA, the CDR3 is TGTGCCAGCAGGGGGGGACAGGGGACCTACGAGCAGTACTTC.

This clonotype was seen just once. The gene calls are TRBV14 and TRBJ2-5; the D gene is possibly TRBD2 (5 bases). There are 14 residues in the CDR3. V was clipped by 1 base and J by 1 base, with 7 bases between them. The germline CDR1 and CDR2 sequences are SGHDN and FVKESK. The CDR3 nucleotides are TGTGCCAGCAGCCAAGTAGCGTCCCAAGAGACCCAGTACTTC. Its translation is CASSQVASQETQYF.

This clonotype has a handful of counts. The chain links TRBV12-3 or TRBV12-4 to TRBJ2-3; tentatively, D is TRBD2 (5 bases). The CDR3 is made up of 15 amino acids. Between the trimmed V and J ends, which lost 3 bases and 1 base, there was a span of 11 bases. CDR3 loop: CASSFWRRGTDTQYF. CDR3 bases: TGTGCCAGCAGTTTCTGGCGGCGGGGCACAGATACGCAGTATTTT.

V usage is TRBV12-3 or TRBV12-4 and J usage is TRBJ1-5; tentatively, D is TRBD1 (6 bases). The V end was cut by 3 bases, the J end by 6 bases, with 12 bases between. The CDR3 is 14 residues long. This CDR3 reads CASSFLRGGQPQHF. DNA of the CDR3: TGTGCCAGCAGTTTCCTCAGGGGTGGTCAGCCCCAGCATTTT.

This clonotype has just a few counts. This likely comes from a read error, as the CDR3 has no conserved phenylalanine or tryptophan at its end. The limits of the CDR3 on the DNA are not certain, so only TCRdb's listed CDR3 is given. The chain joins TRBV29-1 to TRBJ2-1; the D call TRBD1 from the table was never checked on the DNA. The germline CDR1 and CDR2 sequences are SQVTM and ANQGSEA. The CDR3 numbers 12 amino acids, ends counted. CDR3 residues: CSVDHPRDITLL.

J is TRBJ2-7 and V is TRBV29-1, with 11 bases identical to TRBD2. V lost 3 bases and J lost 0; bases outside the gene matches: 4. CDR1 and CDR2 (germline): SQVTM, ANQGSEA. This CDR3 has 15 residues. The CDR3 protein is CSVDATSGSSYEQYF. CDR3 sequence (DNA): TGCAGCGTTGATGCCACTAGCGGGAGCTCCTACGAGCAGTACTTC.

The CDR3 region is CASRRGQGSQYF. The CDR3 DNA reads TGTGCCAGCAGACGGGGACAGGGAAGTCAGTACTTC. V gene TRBV25-1 combines with J gene TRBJ2-5, with TRBD1 matching 9 bases. This CDR3 has 12 amino acids. CDR1 is MGHDK, CDR2 SYGVNS, per germline. Trimming cost V 6 bases and J 11 bases; bases outside gene matches: 7.

The chain has TRBV19 and TRBJ1-4; 7 bases map to TRBD1. The V segment lost 7 bases and the J segment 4 bases; nucleotides outside the gene matches: 15. CDR1 and CDR2 (germline): LNHDA, SQIVND (reference sequence). The CDR3 has 17 residues. CDR3 protein: CASTQAVGQILNEKLFF. The DNA for the CDR3 is TGTGCCAGTACCCAAGCCGTGGGACAGATCCTTAATGAAAAACTGTTTTTT. Looking up the rest from reference TRBV19 and TRBJ1-4 gives the full variable domain: DGGITQSPKYLFRKEGQNVTLSCEQNLNHDAMYWYRQDPGQGLRLIYYSQIVNDFQKGDIAEGYSVSREKKESFPLTVTSAQKNPTAFYLCASTQAVGQILNEKLFFGSGTQLSVL.

V and J are TRBV25-1 and TRBJ1-5, with TRBD1 matching 11 bases. Germline CDR1 MGHDK, CDR2 SYGVNS. The V and J ends lost 3 bases and 5 bases, in that order; junction bases with no gene match: 6. This CDR3 is built from 16 residues. CDR3 nucleotides: TGTGCCAGCAGTGACCGGGGACAGGGGGGGCATCAGCCCCAGCATTTT. As protein: CASSDRGQGGHQPQHF.

This rearrangement joins TRBV5-6 to TRBJ1-4; TRBD1 matches 7 bases. CDR3 length: 15 amino acids. Trimming cost V 0 bases and J 6 bases; bases outside gene matches: 5. CDR1 and CDR2 (germline): SGHDT, YYEEEE. CDR3 DNA: TGTGCCAGCAGCTTGGAACAGGGGCGGTATGAAAAACTGTTTTTT. It is translated as CASSLEQGRYEKLFF.

The genes are TRBV7-2 and TRBJ2-3; weak D call: TRBD1 (5 bases). The CDR3 spans 17 residues. Germline CDR1 and CDR2: SGHTA and FQGNSA. V shed 2 bases and J shed 2 bases, with 17 bases lying between them. The CDR3 spells CASSLYAPDTSTDTQYF. In nucleotides, the CDR3 is TGTGCCAGCAGCTTATATGCGCCGGACACATCCACAGATACGCAGTATTTT.

This clonotype was seen more than once but under ten times. The gene calls are TRBV6-5 and TRBJ2-1, with D perhaps matching TRBD2 (6 bases). The CDR3 has 14 residues. From germline, CDR1 is MNHEY and CDR2 SVGAGI. Trimming took off 0 bases at V and 5 bases at J, with 8 bases between the two ends. The CDR3, as DNA: TGTGCCAGCAGTTACTCGACTAGGGACAATGAGCAGTTCTTC. It translates to CASSYSTRDNEQFF.

The rearrangement joins TRBV7-9 to TRBJ1-2, with 7 positions matching TRBD1. There are 14 residues in the CDR3. The ends lost 5 bases at V and 5 bases at J; junction bases unmatched: 8. Germline V gene data show CDR1 as SEHNR and CDR2 as FQNEAQ (reference sequence). In DNA, the CDR3 is TGTGCCAGCAGCCTAAGCAGGGGGGATTATGGCTACACCTTC. This gives the protein CASSLSRGDYGYTF. Filled out from reference TRBV7-9 and TRBJ1-2, the complete variable domain reads DTGVSQNPRHKITKRGQNVTFRCDPISEHNRLYWYRQTLGQGPEFLTYFQNEAQLEKSRLLSDRFSAERPKGSFSTLEIQRTEQGDSAMYLCASSLSRGDYGYTFGSGTRLTVV.

This clonotype was counted only a few times. The chain has TRBV20-1 and TRBJ2-3; D possibly corresponds to TRBD1 (6 bases). Trimming left V 1 base short and J 2 bases short, with 13 bases between. Per germline, CDR1 DFQATT and CDR2 SNEGSKA (reference sequence). The CDR3 is 15 residues long. The CDR3 DNA is TGCAGTGCTAGAGTGCCCGGACAGTCCACAGATACGCAGTATTTT. This codes for CSARVPGQSTDTQYF.

The chain is built from TRBV7-8 and TRBJ2-1; 7 nucleotides line up with TRBD2. The V segment lost 0 bases and the J segment 1 base; nucleotides outside the gene matches: 6. Per germline, CDR1 SGHVS and CDR2 FQNEAQ. The CDR3 totals 17 residues. The DNA for the CDR3 is TGTGCCAGCAGCTTAGCTCTCGCGGGAGATTCCTACAATGAGCAGTTCTTC. Translating it yields CASSLALAGDSYNEQFF. Looking up the rest from reference TRBV7-8 and TRBJ2-1 gives the full variable domain: GAGVSQSPRYKVAKRGQDVALRCDPISGHVSLFWYQQALGQGPEFLTYFQNEAQLDKSGLPSDRFFAERPEGSVSTLKIQRTQQEDSAVYLCASSLALAGDSYNEQFFGPGTRLTVL.

This clonotype was seen only a few times. V is TRBV10-3 and J is TRBJ2-1; 12 nucleotides agree with TRBD2. Unmatched junction bases numbered 8, after V lost 2 bases and J lost 0 bases. CDR1 is ENHRY and CDR2 is SYGVKD in the germline V gene. This CDR3 has 19 amino acids. CDR3: CAISEGLAGLRSSYNEQFF. The CDR3 DNA follows: TGTGCCATCAGTGAGGGACTAGCGGGGCTCCGGAGCTCCTACAATGAGCAGTTCTTC.

The rearrangement links TRBV4-2 to TRBJ1-4; possible D gene TRBD1, 6 bases. This CDR3 comprises 15 residues. V was shortened by 3 bases and J by 4 bases, with 12 bases between the two germline ends. Germline V gives CDR1 LGHNA, CDR2 YNFKEQ. The CDR3 bases are TGTGCCAGCAGCCAGAGGACAGAGGGTAATGAAAAACTGTTTTTT. Amino acids: CASSQRTEGNEKLFF.

This clonotype was counted only a few times. This rearrangement joins TRBV10-2 to TRBJ2-7; 11 nucleotides align to TRBD2. Germline lookup yields CDR1 WSHSY and CDR2 SAAADI. CDR3 length: 11 residues. V dropped 11 bases and J dropped 5; count of bases not matched to a gene: 2. The CDR3: CAGGLADEQYF. As DNA, the CDR3 is TGCGCCGGGGGACTAGCGGACGAGCAGTACTTC.

As DNA, the CDR3 is TGCAGTGCCCCTACCTTAGACTCGCGGGAGACCCAGTACTTC. Encoded protein: CSAPTLDSRETQYF. The chain couples TRBV20-1 to TRBJ2-5, with unresolved D. Per germline, CDR1 DFQATT and CDR2 SNEGSKA (reference sequence). V dropped 6 bases and J dropped 5 bases, with 19 bases sitting between them. The CDR3 is made up of 14 amino acids.

The chain carries TRBV6-1 and TRBJ2-3; 8 nucleotides line up with TRBD2. Trimming removed 5 bases from V and 2 bases from J; junction bases left unmatched: 3. The CDR3 extends over 14 amino acids. The germline CDR1 and CDR2 sequences are MNHNS and SASEGT. CDR3 DNA sequence: TGTGCCAGCAGTAGCGGGAGACCCACAGATACGCAGTATTTT. Its translation: CASSSGRPTDTQYF.

The chain joins TRBV27 to TRBJ2-5; D remains unclear. The CDR3 contains 14 residues. Germline-derived CDR1 and CDR2 are MNHEY and SMNVEV (reference sequence). V gave up 8 bases and J gave up 5 bases, with 18 bases separating them. The CDR3 DNA sequence: TGTGCCAGCCCCCCCTCTAGTCGGCGGGAGACCCAGTACTTC. Amino acid sequence: CASPPSSRRETQYF.

The chain recombines TRBV5-6 with TRBJ2-5; TRBD1 matches at 12 bases. The CDR3 sequence is 15 residues long. The germline V gene has CDR1 SGHDT and CDR2 YYEEEE. J was trimmed by 7 bases and V by 3 bases; bases with no gene match: 7. The CDR3 nucleotides read TGTGCCAGCAGCTGGGGGACAGGGGGCCAGGGGACCCAGTACTTC. This gives the protein CASSWGTGGQGTQYF.

A remark on this clonotype: Given a much more abundant clone one base away, this may be a read error. V gene TRBV6-5 combines with J gene TRBJ2-1, with D maybe TRBD2 (5 bases). V shed 4 bases and J shed 9 bases, with 10 bases lying between them. The CDR3 is 12 residues long. The V gene's germline CDR1 is MNHEY and CDR2 SVGAGI. CDR3 coding DNA: TGTGCCAGCAGTTCGTCAGGAGGTGAGCAGTTCTTC. Translation gives CASSSSGGEQFF.